The count of the clone carrying this TCR beta chain is one. Its antigen is still unknown. This CDR3 is 14 amino acids long. The V gene lost 3 bases and the J gene lost 2 bases, with 11 bases spanning the gap. Germline CDR1 reads SNHLY; CDR2 reads FYNNEI. The source of the sample is a study of cytomegalovirus exposure and HLA in healthy donors. General study points: Reportedly, fewer N-insertions than the roughly 700-donor mean appeared in an Asian-associated ancestry cluster in a later analysis. Sequencing depth across donors, presence/absence analyses assumed, was roughly uniform.

Primers: 60 Vbeta forward and 13 Jbeta reverse. Per the study methods: As a later analysis found, there were 70 million to 80 million unique TCR beta chains, of which roughly 11 million were shared. The method was immunoSEQ multiplex PCR; TCRdb's version includes in-frame clones alone and lacks a portion of them. V, J and clone size derive from that table, while D and trimming were established from the DNA sequence. The sample consists of 150,000 to 200,000 clones, around 77% of them appearing once. The chain joins TRBV2 to TRBJ2-7; D is unresolved. What was sequenced was PBMCs. The sequence derives from a woman in her thirties in good health and CMV-seronegative. The CDR3 nucleotides are TGTGCCAGCAGTGACAGGTTTGGCACCTACGAGCAGTACTTC. This codes for CASSDRFGTYEQYF.